The clone carrying this T cell receptor (beta chain) was observed many times. Antigen unknown. In TCRdb, the reads were re-called with MiXCR into one record per CDR3 protein. The sample lists around 100,000 distinct CDR3 sequences; approximately 17% were seen once. The data were obtained in a study of T cell repertoires in cytomegalovirus infection. Whole-study context: Public TCR beta signatures indicated both CMV infection and matching HLA type. Findings and caveats of the study: Ex vivo, HLA-C-restricted CMV-specific TCR beta clonotypes prevailed over the rest of the response.

The CDR3 has 14 amino acids. Germline-derived CDR1 and CDR2 are SEHNR and FQNEAQ (reference sequence). Trimming took 5 bases from V and 4 from J, leaving 11 bases between them. The sequence was obtained from a human donor in good health (CMV status not recorded). Some clones in this sample may be carry-over from other donors' samples. The rearrangement uses TRBV7-9 and TRBJ2-2; D uncertain. Sequencing was done on a sample of PBMCs. The CDR3 DNA follows: TGTGCCAGCAGCCCCTCCGGCGGCACCGGGGAGCTGTTTTTT. This gives the protein CASSPSGGTGELFF.